This TCR beta chain was recovered during a study of shared clonotypes between healthy human individuals (dated by TCRdb to the early 2020s). Notes on the research overall: Two women and a few men aged 18 to 49 years were included in the cohort. For each donor, three plates each were used for CD4 naive and CD4 memory, two plates were used for CD8 naive, and one plate was used for CD8 memory. The study deeply sequenced blood TCR repertoires of about 5 healthy adults to estimate repertoire size and the extent of clonotype sharing between individuals. To increase sequencing depth and limit assay-specific biases, different laboratories used diverse techniques to prepare libraries and sequence TCR repertoires. Per donor, leukapheresis produced somewhere between about 0.85 and 8.9 billion PBMCs.

The CDR3 sequence holds 16 residues, the cysteine and phenylalanine included. Left in the record is the CDR3 DNA by itself, 48 bases read in frame from the first base. CDR1 and CDR2 were assigned from the germline V gene (reference sequence) as MNHEY and SMNVEV. The junction shows trimming of 4 bases on V and 3 bases on J, plus 19 bases between the germline ends. Notes on this clone: Its specific antigen is unknown. Base quality data are lacking; no much larger clone is found one base away.

Results and caveats for the whole study, not just this receptor: Naive subsets generally had larger estimated clonotype richness than memory subsets. Sampling was limited to blood, and TCR repertoires in tissue likely differ from TCR repertoires in blood. Pairwise subsampling led to the expectation that sequencing depth would affect the degree of clonotype sharing among donors. Across four donors, around 5.4% of naive CD4, approximately 4% of naive CD8, approximately 2.5% of memory CD4, and 0.4% of memory CD8 clonotypes were shared. The small number of donors limited the genetic and exposure-history diversity represented. Even with the large sequencing depth, rarefaction of the sorted-subset datasets indicated that sequencing was incomplete. Compared with non-shared clonotypes, clonotypes shared by all four sorted-subset donors had higher generation probabilities.

Using the deep immunoSEQ assay, TCR CDR3 regions were amplified from genomic DNA by multiplex PCR. Genomic DNA extracted from each cell subset was distributed evenly over all wells of several immunoSEQ 96-well plates, and each plate served as one replicate. For sorted subsets, about 0.2 ug genomic DNA, equal to about 30,000 T cell genomes, was loaded into each replicate PCR. The purified libraries were quantified using a Qubit 3.0 fluorometer, sized with a Bioanalyzer 2100, and then quantified again using the KAPA Library Quantification kit. Every immunoSEQ 96-well plate was sequenced on a separate single-read 150-cycle Illumina NextSeq 550 flow cell. On the authors' methods: Because only junctional sequences without quality scores were contained in the immunoSEQ output, filtering matching that applied to full-length reads could not be performed. To assign V/J genes and CDR3, sequences were annotated against IMGT germline references using PyIR, a Python wrapper for IgBLAST v1.9. Any read was removed if the V/J assignment was weak (E-value above 1e-6), the CDR3 was missing, or the read contained stop codons, out-of-frame junctions, or ambiguous translated residues. A V3J clonotype was defined by an identical inferred V gene, J gene, and CDR3 amino acid sequence. To compute the percentage overlap between repertoires, the number of shared unique clonotypes was divided by the size of the smaller repertoire. Three approaches were used to assess repertoire richness: RTK rarefaction, the Chao1 estimator, and Recon v2.1 estimates of unobserved clonotypes. OLGA was used to compute generation probabilities for all TCRbeta clonotypes that the gDNA method yielded from a few donors. Here the immuneACCESS table is served through TCRdb, limited to in-frame sequences with V and J called. Missing clones are a known gap in these copies; in checked studies unresolved V genes cover under half, and the rest lacks a known reason. V and J calls plus clone size are reproduced from that table; the DNA served to infer D and trimming. Counted in this sample were under 2.5 million clones; 85% to 95% of them appeared once. More than 0.35% of the sample goes to the ten largest clones.

The donors were healthy, HIV-negative adults with no recently reported acute infections or vaccinations. All donors were Caucasian adults living in Nashville, Tennessee, USA. CD4+ T cells were enriched by magnetic negative selection; naive cells were then positively selected on CD45RA, and the negative fraction formed the memory subset. After blood collection by leukapheresis, PBMCs were isolated using Ficoll-Histopaque density gradient centrifugation and then cryopreserved in the vapor phase of liquid nitrogen. Purity and quantity of every magnetically sorted T cell population were checked by analytical flow cytometry. Each sorted fraction had its genomic DNA isolated and then quantified by UV absorbance on a Nanodrop 2000c.

The sequence was collected from a young man in good health. Some clones in this sample may be carry-over from other donors' samples. The sequencing input was naive CD4+ T cells from PBMCs. In light of the paper, this sample's cell subset or site label describes: CD45RA+ positively selected. The chain employs TRBV27 and TRBJ2-7, with no confidently assigned D gene. The DNA sequence follows: TGTGCCAGCAGTTCCCAAGCTGCCCTTTCCTACTACGAGCAGTACTTC. Its translation reads: CASSSQAALSYYEQYF.